The T cell receptor (beta chain) described here comes from a study of CD8 T cells in Susac syndrome. Healthy donors formed controls matched for age and sex. Germline lookup yields CDR1 DFQATT and CDR2 SNEGSKA (reference sequence). J was trimmed by 9 bases and V by 5 bases; bases with no gene match: 6. The CDR3 length is 12 residues. An input of about 0.5 to 1 ug of RNA was subjected to reverse transcription using random hexamers. Coverage of TCR beta CDR3 amplification by immunoSEQ multiplex PCR extended to 54 Vbeta and 13 Jbeta. TCRdb ran MiXCR on the immunoSEQ multiplex PCR reads and lists one entry per CDR3 protein. The repertoire holds about 200,000 distinct CDR3 sequences, with around 95% as singletons.

This clonotype was obtained from a human donor in good health. Specimen: CD4+ T cells from PBMCs. The chain couples TRBV20-1 to TRBJ1-5, with TRBD1 matching 8 bases. The CDR3, as DNA: TGCAGTGCTCCAACAGGGGGAGGGCCCCAGCATTTT. Amino acid sequence: CSAPTGGGPQHF.